What follows describes a single T cell receptor (beta chain). These data belong to a study of blood T cell repertoires in COVID-19. Study-level background: Samples of COVID-19 (acute and convalescent) were obtained from the United States, Italy and Spain. PBMCs, B-cell-depleted T cells, or T cells were the source of the cDNA or gDNA that made up the material.

Adults between about 18 and 89 years of age took part from fewer than 30 US areas. Authors' analysis steps: Reference gene primer amplification in the assay estimated nucleated cell counts. The protocol was immunoSEQ multiplex PCR, while the TCRdb copy is restricted to in-frame clones and leaves out a portion. That table gives V, J and clone size, and the DNA gave D and trimming. The data contain 200,000 to 250,000 clones, approximately 88% of them singletons. This receptor was identified in a woman aged 30 to 39 who had been exposed to COVID-19. Sequencing used PBMCs or T cells enriched from blood (not recorded which).

The CDR3 coding sequence is TGTGCCAGCAGCGACAGGGTCAAACTGTTTTTT. This codes for CASSDRVKLFF. The rearrangement uses TRBV2 and TRBJ1-4, with 7 bases lining up with TRBD1. With V trimmed by 6 bases and J by 11 bases, 3 bases remained unmatched. The CDR3 contains 11 residues. The V gene's germline CDR1 is SNHLY and CDR2 FYNNEI.